The present TCR beta chain was sequenced within a study of blood T cell repertoires in COVID-19. Study context: Samples of COVID-19 (acute and convalescent) were obtained from the United States, Italy and Spain. PBMCs, B-cell-depleted T cells, or T cells were the source of the cDNA or gDNA that made up the material.

TCRdb keeps only in-frame clones here, not all; method: immunoSEQ multiplex PCR. The sample yields 250,000 or so clones, 86% seen once. The germline V and J ends were trimmed by 5 bases and 1 base, with 12 bases remaining between them. The CDR3 consists of 14 residues. Looked up from germline, CDR1 is MDHEN and CDR2 is SYDVKM. The sample consisted of peripheral blood. This clonotype originated in a man aged 40-50 years with active or convalescent COVID-19. This chain joins TRBV28 and TRBJ2-7, with D maybe TRBD2 (6 bases). The chain's CDR3 is CASSPRDWSYEQYF. CDR3 nucleotide sequence: TGTGCCAGCAGTCCCCGGGACTGGTCCTACGAGCAGTACTTC.